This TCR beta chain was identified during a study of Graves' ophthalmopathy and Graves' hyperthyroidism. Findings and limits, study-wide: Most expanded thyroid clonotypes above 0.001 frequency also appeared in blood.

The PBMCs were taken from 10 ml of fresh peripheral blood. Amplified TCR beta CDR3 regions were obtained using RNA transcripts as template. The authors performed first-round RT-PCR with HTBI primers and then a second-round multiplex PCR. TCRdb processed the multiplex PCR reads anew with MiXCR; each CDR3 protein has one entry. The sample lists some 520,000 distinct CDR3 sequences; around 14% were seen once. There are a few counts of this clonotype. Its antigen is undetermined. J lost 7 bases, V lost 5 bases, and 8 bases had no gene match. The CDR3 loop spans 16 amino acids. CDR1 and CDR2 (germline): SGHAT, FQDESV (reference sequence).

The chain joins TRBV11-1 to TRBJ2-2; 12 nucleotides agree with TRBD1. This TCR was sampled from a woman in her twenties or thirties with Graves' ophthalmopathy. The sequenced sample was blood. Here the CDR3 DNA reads TGTGCCAGCAGCAAACGGGACAGGGGGCGCGGCGGGGAGCTGTTTTTT. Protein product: CASSKRDRGRGGELFF.